Sequencing of this T cell receptor (beta chain) was carried out in a study of T cell responses to AZD1222 COVID-19 vaccine. General study points: Only five to seven individuals given AZD1222 were seropositive at baseline. Sampled repertoires all dated from after the peak T cell response. Variant regions that are unmutated are reportedly the target of nearly half of spike-specific TCRs.

Method: immunoSEQ multiplex PCR; TCRdb's copy keeps in-frame clones and lacks some. The table lists around 70,000 clones, around 74% of them singletons. Note on this clone: Its antigen is unidentified.

The CDR3 loop spans 14 amino acids. Germline V gene sequence: CDR1 SGHRS, CDR2 YFSETQ. The V and J ends lost 6 bases and 0 bases respectively, with 9 bases between them. The chain couples TRBV5-1 to TRBJ2-2; no clear D gene. The clonotype was recovered from an adult in good health. Source: peripheral blood, taken on day 0 of MenACWY control vaccination. The CDR3 region is CASKENSNTGELFF. CDR3 nucleotides: TGCGCCAGCAAGGAGAATTCGAACACCGGGGAGCTGTTTTTT.